The 25 T cell receptor beta chains below come from one sample, sequenced in a study of T cells in localized non-small cell lung cancer. The assay was immunoSEQ multiplex PCR, and TCRdb's table has in-frame clones only and misses some. This table has roughly 31,000 clones, 89% appearing once. The specimen comprised peripheral blood, sampled before any cancer treatment. These receptors were taken from a woman aged 40-69 years with stage I lung adenocarcinoma.

This chain connects TRBV4-1 to TRBJ2-7, with 8 bases identical to TRBD1. This CDR3 region has 15 residues. V was pared by 3 bases and J by 2 bases, with 6 bases of the junction left unmatched. CDR1 MGHRA and CDR2 YSYEKL come from the germline V gene. CDR3 bases: TGCGCCAGCAGCCAGATACAGGGGGGTCCCTACGAGCAGTACTTC. This translates into CASSQIQGGPYEQYF.

DNA of the CDR3: TGTGCCAGCAGCTTAGTCGGATACGGGACTGAAGCTTTCTTT. It yields the protein CASSLVGYGTEAFF. The chain combines TRBV7-2 with TRBJ1-1; unclear D gene. Trimming shortened V by 1 base and J by 5 bases, and 11 bases separated the two germline ends. The CDR3 totals 14 residues. Germline V gene data show CDR1 as SGHTA and CDR2 as FQGNSA.

The chain is built from TRBV4-2 and TRBJ1-2; possible D gene TRBD1, 5 bases. With 5 bases removed from V and 0 bases from J, the gap between germline ends came to 16 bases. The CDR3 is 16 residues long. The V gene's germline CDR1 is LGHNA and CDR2 YNFKEQ. In nucleotides, the CDR3 is TGTGCCAGCAGCTCAAAAAACTGGGGGGCTAACTATGGCTACACCTTC. Amino acids: CASSSKNWGANYGYTF.

The chain is built from TRBV28 and TRBJ1-1; TRBD1 might be the D (5 bases). This CDR3 spans 14 amino acids. The germline V and J ends were trimmed by 6 bases and 0 bases, with 11 bases remaining between them. Germline V gene sequence: CDR1 MDHEN, CDR2 SYDVKM. CDR3: CASRWAGMNTEAFF. The DNA of the CDR3 is TGTGCCAGCAGGTGGGCAGGGATGAACACTGAAGCTTTCTTT.

The chain employs TRBV5-1 and TRBJ2-1; perhaps TRBD2 as D (5 bases). The CDR3 sequence is 19 residues long. CDR1 is SGHRS, CDR2 YFSETQ, per germline. V lost 4 bases and J 0 bases, leaving 23 bases between the germline ends. The CDR3 nucleotides read TGCGCCAGCAGCCAATACCTCGCGAGCGGTACGAGCTCCTACAATGAGCAGTTCTTC. Its translation is CASSQYLASGTSSYNEQFF. Complete variable domain (other parts from reference TRBV5-1 and TRBJ2-1): KAGVTQTPRYLIKTRGQQVTLSCSPISGHRSVSWYQQTPGQGLQFLFEYFSETQRNKGNFPGRFSGRQFSNSRSEMNVSTLELGDSALYLCASSQYLASGTSSYNEQFFGPGTRLTVL.

The V call is TRBV6-5, the J call TRBJ1-2, with D unresolved. This CDR3 has 15 amino acids. Trimming shortened V by 6 bases and J by 4 bases, and 18 bases separated the two germline ends. Germline V gene lookup returns CDR1 MNHEY and CDR2 SVGAGI. The CDR3 loop is CASRLERGNGYGYTF. DNA for the CDR3: TGTGCCAGCAGATTAGAGAGAGGCAATGGCTATGGCTACACCTTC.

The chain recombines TRBV15 with TRBJ1-1; D may be TRBD1 (5 bases). CDR1 and CDR2 (germline): LNHNV, YYDKDF (reference sequence). Between the trimmed V and J ends, which lost 6 bases and 0 bases, there was a span of 8 bases. There are 13 residues in the CDR3. The CDR3 here is CATSPGLNTEAFF. The CDR3 DNA reads TGTGCCACCAGTCCGGGACTGAACACTGAAGCTTTCTTT.

CDR3 coding DNA: TGTGCCTGGAGGGGGGCAGGGAGGTTCTACGAGCAGTACTTC. This encodes CAWRGAGRFYEQYF. The chain recombines TRBV30 with TRBJ2-5, with D perhaps assigned TRBD1 or TRBD2 (6 bases each). The J call is uncertain, as TRBJ2-7 better fits the DNA end. CDR1 is GTSNPN and CDR2 is SVGIG in the germline V gene (reference sequence). This CDR3 spans 14 amino acids.

The chain combines TRBV7-3 with TRBJ2-2, with D perhaps TRBD2 (6 bases). The V gene lost 5 bases and the J gene lost 0 bases, with 13 bases spanning the gap. The CDR3 runs 16 residues. Germline loops: CDR1 SGHTA, CDR2 FQGTGA. CDR3 sequence (DNA): TGTGCCAGCAGCCATGGGGGGATCTCGAACACCGGGGAGCTGTTTTTT. Its protein product is CASSHGGISNTGELFF.

The chain combines TRBV2 with TRBJ2-5; TRBD2 might be the D (6 bases). CDR3 size: 14 residues. The V gene's germline CDR1 is SNHLY and CDR2 FYNNEI. The V end was cut by 2 bases, the J end by 10 bases, with 17 bases between. The CDR3 loop is CASSETVLRGIQYF. CDR3 DNA sequence: TGTGCCAGCAGTGAAACAGTACTCCGGGGGATCCAGTACTTC.

V and J are TRBV9 and TRBJ2-5; 10 bases are a match to TRBD2. V was pared by 2 bases and J by 5 bases, with 9 bases of the junction left unmatched. This CDR3 has 16 residues. The germline V gene has CDR1 SGDLS and CDR2 YYNGEE. The CDR3, as DNA: TGTGCCAGCAGCGTCAGACTAGCGGGTACCTGGGAGACCCAGTACTTC. Residues: CASSVRLAGTWETQYF.

The chain is built from TRBV18 and TRBJ1-6; 8 bases agree with TRBD1. There are 14 residues in the CDR3. V lost 6 bases, J lost 7 bases, and 5 bases stayed unmatched. Per the germline V gene, CDR1 is KGHSH and CDR2 is LQKENI. Here the CDR3 reads CASSQDRENSPLHF. The DNA for the CDR3 is TGTGCCAGCTCCCAGGACAGGGAGAATTCACCCCTCCACTTT.

The chain has TRBV9 and TRBJ1-4; tentatively, D is TRBD1 (5 bases). Trimming removed 3 bases at V and 3 bases at J, with 18 bases between. The CDR3 is 17 amino acids. CDR1 is SGDLS and CDR2 is YYNGEE in the germline V gene. The CDR3 reads CASSAGSHGGSNEKLFF. The CDR3 DNA follows: TGTGCCAGCAGCGCCGGCTCTCATGGGGGATCTAATGAAAAACTGTTTTTT.

This clone was recorded once. The rearrangement joins TRBV6-1 to TRBJ2-7; 11 bases fit TRBD2. This CDR3 has 14 amino acids. J was trimmed by 6 bases and V by 2 bases; bases with no gene match: 3. The germline gives CDR1 MNHNS, CDR2 SASEGT. This chain's CDR3 is CASSELAGGREQYF. The CDR3 nucleotides read TGTGCCAGCAGTGAACTAGCGGGAGGTCGCGAGCAGTACTTC.

This chain connects TRBV6-6 to TRBJ2-7; D is uncertain. This CDR3 is built from 14 residues. V was clipped by 5 bases and J by 6 bases, with 17 bases between them. Germline CDR1 and CDR2: MNHNY and SVGAGI (reference sequence). The CDR3 DNA follows: TGTGCCAGCAGTCCTCACCTGCTGGGTGGCGAGCAGTACTTC. This codes for CASSPHLLGGEQYF.

This chain joins TRBV27 and TRBJ1-2; D is ambiguous. Per germline, CDR1 MNHEY and CDR2 SMNVEV (reference sequence). The CDR3 sequence is 23 residues long. V gave up 4 bases and J gave up 6 bases, with 42 bases separating them. The CDR3 DNA follows: TGTGCCAGCAGTTCAACCCCCACGAAATGGCTGACACAAACGATAATAGGTTCACATGGCTACACCTTC. Amino acids: CASSSTPTKWLTQTIIGSHGYTF.

J is TRBJ1-4 and V is TRBV7-2; D is uncertain. The germline V gene has CDR1 SGHTA and CDR2 FQGNSA. V lost 1 base to trimming and J lost 8 bases, with 14 bases between them. The CDR3 is 15 amino acids. In DNA form, the CDR3 reads TGTGCCAGCAGCTTAGGATCTGGGATGGACGAAAAACTGTTTTTT. Its protein product is CASSLGSGMDEKLFF.

The chain joins TRBV5-4 to TRBJ1-5; unclear D gene. This CDR3 is 13 amino acids long. CDR1 and CDR2 (germline): SGHNT, YYREEE (reference sequence). Trimming cost V 4 bases and J 6 bases, with 11 bases left between them. The CDR3 reads CASSPGFGQPQHF. The CDR3 DNA reads TGTGCCAGCAGCCCCGGGTTTGGTCAGCCCCAGCATTTT.

This rearrangement joins TRBV7-2 to TRBJ1-5; the D is unclear. The CDR3 spans 13 residues. The germline CDR1 and CDR2 sequences are SGHTA and FQGNSA. Trimming took 0 bases from V and 15 from J, leaving 15 bases between them. CDR3 sequence: CASSLAASGEWHF. The CDR3 coding sequence is TGTGCCAGCAGCTTAGCGGCCAGCGGTGAATGGCATTTT.

This clone was picked up one time. The genes are TRBV6-6 and TRBJ1-5; D is perhaps TRBD1 (6 bases). V lost 4 bases to trimming and J lost 0 bases, with 10 bases between them. Germline CDR1 reads MNHNY; CDR2 reads SVGAGI (reference sequence). The CDR3 length is 15 residues. The CDR3, as DNA: TGTGCCAGCAGTTTGCAACAGGGTAGCAATCAGCCCCAGCATTTT. Translation: CASSLQQGSNQPQHF.

This chain uses TRBV6-5 with TRBJ2-7; possible D gene TRBD2, 5 bases. The germline V gene encodes CDR1 MNHEY and CDR2 SVGAGI. This CDR3 is built from 15 residues. V lost 2 bases to trimming and J lost 4 bases, with 15 bases between them. The CDR3: CASSYGGPRSYEQYF. The DNA of the CDR3 is TGTGCCAGCAGTTACGGCGGGCCCCGAAGTTACGAGCAGTACTTC.

This clone came up once. This chain joins TRBV11-2 and TRBJ2-1, with D possibly matching TRBD2 (5 bases). The CDR3 length is 16 residues. Trimming cost V 5 bases and J 3 bases, with 17 bases left between them. Germline-derived CDR1 and CDR2 are SGHAT and FQNNGV. The CDR3 spells CASSTPERRFYNEQFF. The CDR3 nucleotides read TGTGCCAGCAGCACCCCGGAGCGGAGGTTCTACAATGAGCAGTTCTTC.

A note on this clone: Germline is not matched at one junction end, which may reflect a read error. The V and J genes are TRBV7-7 and TRBJ2-1, with 8 bases that match TRBD2. This CDR3 is built from 16 residues. Germline CDR1 is SSHAT and CDR2 is FNYEAQ (reference sequence). The CDR3 DNA is TGTGCTAGCAGCTGGCCCCGGGGGGGCTCCTACAATGAGCAGTTCTTC. It specifies CASSWPRGGSYNEQFF.

This chain connects TRBV11-2 to TRBJ1-5, with a weak D call TRBD1 (6 bases). CDR3 length: 14 residues. The V gene lost 5 bases and the J gene lost 7 bases, with 15 bases spanning the gap. Per the germline V gene, CDR1 is SGHAT and CDR2 is FQNNGV. In DNA, the CDR3 is TGTGCCAGCAGCCAATTTCAGGGGCAACAGCCCCAGCATTTT. It codes for CASSQFQGQQPQHF.

This sequence joins TRBV20-1 and TRBJ2-1, with D perhaps TRBD2 (6 bases). V lost 3 bases, J lost 6 bases, and 6 bases lay in between. The V gene's germline CDR1 is DFQATT and CDR2 SNEGSKA (reference sequence). The CDR3 extends over 11 amino acids. DNA of the CDR3: TGCAGTGCTAGGACTAGCAATGAGCAGTTCTTC. It codes for CSARTSNEQFF.